This T cell receptor (beta chain) is drawn from a study of blood T cell repertoires in COVID-19. Overall study: Sources were T cells, B-cell-depleted T cells, or PBMCs; the material itself was cDNA or gDNA.

Per the germline V gene, CDR1 is LGHDT and CDR2 is YNNKEL (reference sequence). The V and J ends lost 4 bases and 6 bases, in that order; junction bases with no gene match: 9. The CDR3 sequence is 16 residues long. Recruitment covered fewer than 25 US areas and drew participants whose ages spanned roughly 18 to 89 years. Generated by immunoSEQ multiplex PCR, the TCRdb table keeps only in-frame clones and is missing some. The data show 400,000 or so clones, 90% seen once. The rearrangement uses TRBV3-1 (or the pseudogene TRBV3-2) and TRBJ2-2; 9 nucleotides align to TRBD2. Material: PBMCs or T cells enriched from blood (not recorded which). This receptor was identified in a young man who had recovered from COVID-19. The CDR3 coding sequence is TGTGCCAGCAGCCCCTTCGGCGGGGGGGCCGCCGGGGAGCTGTTTTTT. Protein sequence: CASSPFGGGAAGELFF.